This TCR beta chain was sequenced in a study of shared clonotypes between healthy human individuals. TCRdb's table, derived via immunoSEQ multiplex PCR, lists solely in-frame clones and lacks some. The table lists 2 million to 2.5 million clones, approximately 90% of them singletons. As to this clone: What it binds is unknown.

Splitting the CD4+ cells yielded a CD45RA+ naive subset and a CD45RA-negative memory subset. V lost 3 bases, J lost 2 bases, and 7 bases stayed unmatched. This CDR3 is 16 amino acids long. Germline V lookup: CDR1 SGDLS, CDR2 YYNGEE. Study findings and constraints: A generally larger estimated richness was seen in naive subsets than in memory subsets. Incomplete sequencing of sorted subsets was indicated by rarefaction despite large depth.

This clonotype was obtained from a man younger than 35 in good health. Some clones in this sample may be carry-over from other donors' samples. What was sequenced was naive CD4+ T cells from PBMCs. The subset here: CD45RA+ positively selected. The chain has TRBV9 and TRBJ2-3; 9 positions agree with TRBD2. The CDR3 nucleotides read TGTGCCAGCAGCGCAGGACCTAGCGGGACCACAGATACGCAGTATTTT. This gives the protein CASSAGPSGTTDTQYF. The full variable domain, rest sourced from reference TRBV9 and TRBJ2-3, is DSGVTQTPKHLITATGQRVTLRCSPRSGDLSVYWYQQSLDQGLQFLIQYYNGEERAKGNILERFSAQQFPDLHSELNLSSLELGDSALYFCASSAGPSGTTDTQYFGPGTRLTVL.